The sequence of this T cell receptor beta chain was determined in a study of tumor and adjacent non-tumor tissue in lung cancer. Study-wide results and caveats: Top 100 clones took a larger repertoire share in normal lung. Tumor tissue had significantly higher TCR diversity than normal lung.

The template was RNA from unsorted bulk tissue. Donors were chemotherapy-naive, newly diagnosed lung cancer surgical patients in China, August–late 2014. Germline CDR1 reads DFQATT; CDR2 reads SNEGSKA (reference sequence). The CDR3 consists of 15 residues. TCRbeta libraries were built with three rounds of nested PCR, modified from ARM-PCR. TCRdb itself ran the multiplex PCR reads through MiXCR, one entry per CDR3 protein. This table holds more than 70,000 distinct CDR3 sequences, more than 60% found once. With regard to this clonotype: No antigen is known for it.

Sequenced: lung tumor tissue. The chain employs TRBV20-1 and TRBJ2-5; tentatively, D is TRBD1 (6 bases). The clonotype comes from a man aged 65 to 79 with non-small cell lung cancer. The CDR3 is CSPRDGQNLQETQYF. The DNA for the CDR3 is TGCAGCCCAAGAGACGGACAGAACTTACAAGAGACCCAGTACTTC.